A selection of T cell receptor beta chains follows, all from one sample in a study of blood T cell repertoires in COVID-19. This table comes from immunoSEQ multiplex PCR, and its TCRdb copy is limited to in-frame clones, with some not included. The sample carries about 250,000 clones, over 75% recorded once. Sequencing was performed on PBMCs or T cells enriched from blood (not recorded which). These receptors originate from a man aged 40-50 years who had recovered from COVID-19. Each CDR3 is given with its conserved first and last residue. Each record gives: J gene, D gene, V gene, CDR3 protein. The D gene is left open where the match is weak.

j_gene: TRBJ1-3
d_gene: NA
v_gene: TRBV4-3
CDR3aa: CASSPSGGNTIYF

j_gene: TRBJ2-7
d_gene: TRBD2
v_gene: TRBV5-4
CDR3aa: CASSPTGTSGNEQYF

j_gene: TRBJ1-2
d_gene: TRBD1
v_gene: TRBV7-2
CDR3aa: CASSLAGTGPINYGYTF

j_gene: TRBJ2-5
d_gene: NA
v_gene: TRBV15
CDR3aa: CATSIRTDQETQYF

j_gene: TRBJ2-3
d_gene: TRBD2
v_gene: TRBV24-1
CDR3aa: CATSDRTSGGAVDTQYF

j_gene: TRBJ1-3
d_gene: NA
v_gene: TRBV7-9
CDR3aa: CASPDRNF

j_gene: TRBJ2-5
d_gene: TRBD1
v_gene: TRBV10-3
CDR3aa: CAIGTAQETQYF

j_gene: TRBJ1-4
d_gene: NA
v_gene: TRBV24-1
CDR3aa: CATSAGGAVDEKLFF

j_gene: TRBJ1-1
d_gene: TRBD1
v_gene: TRBV30
CDR3aa: CALRTGTNTEAFF

j_gene: TRBJ2-3
d_gene: NA
v_gene: TRBV28
CDR3aa: CASTGIADTQYF

j_gene: TRBJ2-3
d_gene: NA
v_gene: TRBV19
CDR3aa: CASSTGYGETDTQYF

j_gene: TRBJ1-3
d_gene: NA
v_gene: TRBV24-1
CDR3aa: CATSVSTETAGNTIYF

j_gene: TRBJ1-1
d_gene: NA
v_gene: TRBV27
CDR3aa: CASSLVRGNTEAFF

j_gene: TRBJ2-1
d_gene: TRBD2
v_gene: TRBV6-2/TRBV6-3
CDR3aa: CASSYSGGHYNEQFF

j_gene: TRBJ2-5
d_gene: TRBD2
v_gene: TRBV19
CDR3aa: CASSISGGRQETQYF

j_gene: TRBJ1-1
d_gene: TRBD1
v_gene: TRBV7-2
CDR3aa: CASRPGQGYRNTEAFF

j_gene: TRBJ2-5
d_gene: NA
v_gene: TRBV5-1
CDR3aa: CASSLNTGQLGTQYF

j_gene: TRBJ1-2
d_gene: NA
v_gene: TRBV14
CDR3aa: CASSSHRDFNYGYTF